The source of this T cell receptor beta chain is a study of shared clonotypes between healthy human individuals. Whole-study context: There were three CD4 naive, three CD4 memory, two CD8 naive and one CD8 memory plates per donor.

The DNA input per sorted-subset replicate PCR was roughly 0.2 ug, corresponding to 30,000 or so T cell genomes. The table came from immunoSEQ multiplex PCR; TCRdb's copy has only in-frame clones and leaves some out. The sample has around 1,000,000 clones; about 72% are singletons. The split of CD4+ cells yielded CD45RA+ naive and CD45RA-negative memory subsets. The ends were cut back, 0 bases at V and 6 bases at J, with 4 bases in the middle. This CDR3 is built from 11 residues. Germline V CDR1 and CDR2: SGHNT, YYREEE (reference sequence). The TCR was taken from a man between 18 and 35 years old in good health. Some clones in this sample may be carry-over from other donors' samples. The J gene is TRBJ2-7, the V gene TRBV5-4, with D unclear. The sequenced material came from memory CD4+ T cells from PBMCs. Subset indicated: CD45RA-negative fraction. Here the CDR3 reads CASSLETEQYF. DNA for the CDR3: TGTGCCAGCAGCTTGGAGACCGAGCAGTACTTC.